The present entry profiles one T cell receptor (beta chain) with its context. This entry comes from a study of blood T cell repertoires in COVID-19. As for the study in general: The United States, Italy and Spain supplied acute and convalescent COVID-19 samples. Nucleic acid was either cDNA or gDNA, and it came from T cells, B-cell-depleted T cells, or PBMCs.

Trimming at V came to 2 bases and at J to 5 bases, leaving 3 bases not matched to a gene. This CDR3 region has 14 residues. Germline CDR1 is SGHAT and CDR2 is FQNNGV. Authors' methods: Cell counts per sample came from amplifying reference gene primers. TCRdb's copy holds only in-frame clones and misses some; the assay was immunoSEQ multiplex PCR. V and J calls and clone size are copied from that table; D and trimming were computed from the DNA. The sample lists under 250,000 clones, 84% occurring once. The sequenced sample consisted of peripheral blood. The rearrangement uses TRBV11-2 and TRBJ2-3; TRBD1 agrees at 8 bases. The sequence was collected from a man aged 50 or older with active or convalescent COVID-19. The CDR3 nucleotides read TGTGCCAGCAGCTTAAGGACAGGGATAGATACGCAGTATTTT. This sequence encodes CASSLRTGIDTQYF.